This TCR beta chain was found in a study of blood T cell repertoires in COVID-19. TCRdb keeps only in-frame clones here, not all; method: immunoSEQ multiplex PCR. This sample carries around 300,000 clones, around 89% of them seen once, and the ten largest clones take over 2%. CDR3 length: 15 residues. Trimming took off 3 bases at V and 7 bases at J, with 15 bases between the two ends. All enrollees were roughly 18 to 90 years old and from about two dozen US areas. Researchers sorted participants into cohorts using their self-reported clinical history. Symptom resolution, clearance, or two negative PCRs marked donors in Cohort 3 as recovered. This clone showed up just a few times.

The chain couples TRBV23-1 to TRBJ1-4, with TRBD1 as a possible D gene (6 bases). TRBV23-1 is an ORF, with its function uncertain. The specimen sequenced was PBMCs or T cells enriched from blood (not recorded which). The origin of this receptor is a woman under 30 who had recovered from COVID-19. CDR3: CASSHPRGFGEKLFF. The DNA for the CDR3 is TGCGCCAGCAGTCACCCTAGGGGGTTCGGTGAAAAACTGTTTTTT.